Listed below are T cell receptor beta chains from one sample, sequenced in a study of OX40 agonist ivuxolimab in advanced cancers. This table comes from immunoSEQ multiplex PCR, and its TCRdb copy is limited to in-frame clones, with some not included. The sample includes 15,000 to 20,000 clones, around four fifths of them seen just once. Specimen: CD4+ or CD8+ T cells sorted from blood, collected in a trial of the OX40 agonist ivuxolimab. These receptor sequences come from an adult with an advanced solid tumor such as melanoma, head and neck, liver or kidney cancer. The CDR3 runs from the conserved cysteine through the conserved F or W. D genes are given only for firm matches. A clone size is listed for some rows: how often the clone was seen (once, few, many), or a class if it is expanded.

d_call cdr3_length j_call clone_size v_call cdr3_nt cdr3_aa
TRBD1 15 TRBJ2-7 medium-sized TRBV5-1 TGCGCCAGCAGCTCCCGACAGGGGGGGAGGAACGAGCAGTACTTC CASSSRQGGRNEQYF
- 14 TRBJ2-5 - TRBV10-3 TGTGCCACCCTAGGCACAGGGACTCCCCCGGCCCAGTACTTC CATLGTGTPPAQYF
- 15 TRBJ2-2 - TRBV10-3 TGTGCCATCAGTGAGTTCCTTAGCGGCACCGGGGAGCTGTTTTTT CAISEFLSGTGELFF
TRBD2 14 TRBJ2-7 - TRBV30 TGTGCCTGGAGCTCACTAGCGGACTCCTACGAGCAGTACTTC CAWSSLADSYEQYF
TRBD1 17 TRBJ1-1 - TRBV2 TGTGCCAGCAGTGAATTGTCAGGGACAGGGGGAGGCACTGAAGCTTTCTTT CASSELSGTGGGTEAFF
- 14 TRBJ1-2 - TRBV4-2 TGTGCCAGCAGCCAAAGTACAGGGCGGTATGGCTACACCTTC CASSQSTGRYGYTF
TRBD2 16 TRBJ2-3 - TRBV6-5 TGTGCCAGCAGTTTGACTAGCGGGCAAATAACAGATACGCAGTATTTT CASSLTSGQITDTQYF
- 15 TRBJ2-7 - TRBV27 TGTGCCAGCAGTTTACTACAGGGTAGGGACTACGGGCAGTACTTC CASSLLQGRDYGQYF
TRBD2 15 TRBJ2-5 - TRBV6-5 TGTGCCAGCAGTCAGGTCGGCGGGAGGGGAGAGACCCAGTACTTC CASSQVGGRGETQYF
TRBD1 12 TRBJ1-2 - TRBV6-5 TGTGCCAGCAGTCAGGGGGTCTATGGCTACACCTTC CASSQGVYGYTF
TRBD1 15 TRBJ2-1 - TRBV14 TGTGCCAGCAGCCAAGGGACAGGCTCCTACAATGAGCAGTTCTTC CASSQGTGSYNEQFF
- 11 TRBJ1-3 - TRBV29-1 TGCAGCGTTGGAGAAGGGGCAACCATATATTTT CSVGEGATIYF
- 12 TRBJ1-1 - TRBV18 TGTGCCAGCTCACCTGAGGGGAGTGAAGCTTTCTTT CASSPEGSEAFF
- 14 TRBJ1-1 - TRBV2 TGTGCCAGCATCTCCGGGGACTTTAACACTGAAGCTTTCTTT CASISGDFNTEAFF
TRBD2 14 TRBJ2-1 - TRBV5-4 TGTGCCAGCAGCCAAGGCGGGAGTAACAATGAGCAGTTCTTC CASSQGGSNNEQFF
TRBD1 15 TRBJ2-7 - TRBV15 TGTGCCACCAGCAGAACCCTGACAGGGGGCGACGAGCAGTACTTC CATSRTLTGGDEQYF
TRBD2 15 TRBJ2-7 - TRBV15 TGTGCCACCAGCCTCACTCTAGCGGGAGATCGCGAGCAGTACTTC CATSLTLAGDREQYF
- 14 TRBJ2-1 - TRBV2 TGTGCCAGCAGCGCTTGGACAGACTACAATGAGCAGTTCTTC CASSAWTDYNEQFF
TRBD1 15 TRBJ2-7 few TRBV2 TGTGCCAGCAGCCGACGGGGACAGGGGTCCTACGAGCAGTACTTC CASSRRGQGSYEQYF
TRBD1 16 TRBJ1-5 medium-sized TRBV5-6 TGTGCCAGCAGCCCCACTGGGACAGGTGGGCGTCAGCCCCAGCATTTT CASSPTGTGGRQPQHF
- 17 TRBJ1-2 once TRBV16 TGTGCCAGCAGCCAATTTGCGTCAGGGGCCTCCAACTATGGCTACACCTTC CASSQFASGASNYGYTF
- 14 TRBJ2-7 - TRBV7-4 TGTGCCAGCAGCCCGGACACTGGTTCCTACGAGCAGTACTTC CASSPDTGSYEQYF
- 14 TRBJ2-1 - TRBV27 TGTGCCAGCAGACGTCCAGGAGAAGGCAATGAGCAGTTCTTC CASRRPGEGNEQFF
- 14 TRBJ2-3 - TRBV11-2 TGTGCCAGCAGCCCCCTCGGGAGAACAGATACGCAGTATTTT CASSPLGRTDTQYF
- 15 TRBJ2-1 - TRBV10-3 TGTGCCATCAGTGATTCCGGGACAAAGGCTAATGAGCAGTTCTTC CAISDSGTKANEQFF
TRBD2 15 TRBJ2-1 - TRBV9 TGTGCCAGCAGCCCGAGCGGGAGCTCCTACAATGAGCAGTTCTTC CASSPSGSSYNEQFF
TRBD1 14 TRBJ1-1 once TRBV2 TGTGCCAGCAGGCTGGGACAGGGGTTCACTGAAGCTTTCTTT CASRLGQGFTEAFF
- 15 TRBJ1-6 - TRBV6-5 TGTGCCAGCAGTCGTCTACAGGGCTCCAATTCACCCCTCCACTTT CASSRLQGSNSPLHF
TRBD1 15 TRBJ2-5 once TRBV6-6 TGTGCCAGCAGTTTAGGACAGGGCGGAAGGGAGACCCAGTACTTC CASSLGQGGRETQYF
TRBD2 18 TRBJ2-3 - TRBV19 TGTGCCAGTAGTATAGATCCAGGACTAGCGGGTACCCCAGATACGCAGTATTTT CASSIDPGLAGTPDTQYF
- 14 TRBJ2-7 once TRBV4-1 TGCGCCAGCAGCCAAGAAACCGGGACTTACGAGCAGTACTTC CASSQETGTYEQYF
- 16 TRBJ2-1 - TRBV11-2 TGTGCCAGCAGCTTTTTTGCTCACAGGATCGACAATGAGCAGTTCTTC CASSFFAHRIDNEQFF
- 12 TRBJ2-7 - TRBV27 TGTGCCAGCAGTACCTCCGTGGGCGAGCAGTACTTC CASSTSVGEQYF
TRBD1 14 TRBJ2-7 - TRBV5-6 TGTGCCAGCAGCGGGGGGACAGGCCCCTACGAGCAGTACTTC CASSGGTGPYEQYF
TRBD2 15 TRBJ2-7 - TRBV5-5 TGTGCCAGCAGCCGTAGCGGGGGGGGCACCTACGAGCAGTACTTC CASSRSGGGTYEQYF
- 13 TRBJ2-7 - TRBV7-2 TGTGCCAGCAGCTTGGCAAGCTCCTACGAGCAGTACTTC CASSLASSYEQYF
TRBD1 15 TRBJ1-5 - TRBV9 TGTGCCAGTAGCAACCCCCGGGACAGAAATCAGCCCCAGCATTTT CASSNPRDRNQPQHF
TRBD1 17 TRBJ1-2 - TRBV28 TGTGCCAGCAGTCCAACCAGCTCCGGACAGGGTATGAGTGGCTACACCTTC CASSPTSSGQGMSGYTF
- 14 TRBJ2-7 - TRBV28 TGTGCCAGCAGTTTAGGGCGGCGCGGGTACGAGCAGTACTTC CASSLGRRGYEQYF
- 14 TRBJ2-3 - TRBV19 TGTGCCAGTAGTATGGTCCCCTCCACAGATACGCAGTATTTT CASSMVPSTDTQYF
- 11 TRBJ1-2 - TRBV7-9 TGTGCCAGCAGCTTAGAGGATGGCTACACCTTC CASSLEDGYTF
- 14 TRBJ2-5 once TRBV5-1 TGCGCCAGCAGCTTGGAACGGGGGCAAGAGACCCAGTACTTC CASSLERGQETQYF
- 16 TRBJ2-1 few TRBV4-1 TGCGCCAGCAGCCAAGGACTCTCCGGGTCCTACAATGAGCAGTTCTTC CASSQGLSGSYNEQFF
- 15 TRBJ2-7 once TRBV5-5 TGTGCCAGCAGCCCCGCCGTGGGTTGGGCGTACGAGCAGTACTTC CASSPAVGWAYEQYF
TRBD1 14 TRBJ2-7 - TRBV14 TGTGCCAGCAGCCACGGGACAGGGGTCTACGAGCAGTACTTC CASSHGTGVYEQYF
TRBD1 17 TRBJ2-3 - TRBV28 TGTGCCAGCAGTTTAGAGGGCGGGACAGGGTACACAGATACGCAGTATTTT CASSLEGGTGYTDTQYF
- 11 TRBJ2-7 - TRBV27 TGTGCCAGCAGGGGGGCGGGCGAGCAGTACTTC CASRGAGEQYF
TRBD2 15 TRBJ2-7 once TRBV27 TGTGCCAGCAGTTTAACGCCTAGCGGAAGATACGAGCAGTACTTC CASSLTPSGRYEQYF
TRBD2 18 TRBJ2-1 once TRBV7-6 TGTGCCAGCAGCTTAGCACTAGCGGGAGGGCCTATTTACAATGAGCAGTTCTTC CASSLALAGGPIYNEQFF
- 14 TRBJ2-5 - TRBV29-1 TGCAGCGTTTGGTACGCGGGACCCCAAGAGACCCAGTACTTC CSVWYAGPQETQYF
TRBD2 15 TRBJ2-5 - TRBV9 TGTGCCAGCAGCGTAGGGGGGGGTCTCCAAGAGACCCAGTACTTC CASSVGGGLQETQYF